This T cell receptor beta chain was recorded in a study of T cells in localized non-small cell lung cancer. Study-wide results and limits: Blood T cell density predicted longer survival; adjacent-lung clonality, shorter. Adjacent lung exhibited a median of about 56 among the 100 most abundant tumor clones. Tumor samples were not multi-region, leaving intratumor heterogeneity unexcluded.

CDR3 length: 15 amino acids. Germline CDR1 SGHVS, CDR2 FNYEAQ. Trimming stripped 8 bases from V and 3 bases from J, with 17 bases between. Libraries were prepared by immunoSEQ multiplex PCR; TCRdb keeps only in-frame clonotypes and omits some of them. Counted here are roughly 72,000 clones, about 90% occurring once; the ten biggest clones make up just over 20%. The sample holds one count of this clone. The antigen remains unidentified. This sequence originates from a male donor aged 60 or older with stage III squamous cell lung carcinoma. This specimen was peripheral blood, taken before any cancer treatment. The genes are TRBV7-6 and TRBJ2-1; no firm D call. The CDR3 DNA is TGTGCCAGCGGCCCCGGTGACGACTTCTACAATGAGCAGTTCTTC. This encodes CASGPGDDFYNEQFF.